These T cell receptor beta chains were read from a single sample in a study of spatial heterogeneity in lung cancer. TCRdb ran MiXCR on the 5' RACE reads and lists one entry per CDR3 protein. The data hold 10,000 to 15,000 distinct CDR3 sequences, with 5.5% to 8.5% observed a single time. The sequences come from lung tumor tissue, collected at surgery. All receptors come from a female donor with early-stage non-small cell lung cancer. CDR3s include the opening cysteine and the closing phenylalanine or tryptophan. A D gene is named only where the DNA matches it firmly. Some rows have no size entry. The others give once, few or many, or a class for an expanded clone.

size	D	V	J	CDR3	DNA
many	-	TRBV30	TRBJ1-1	CAWRGRGGMNTEAFF	TGTGCCTGGAGAGGTCGGGGAGGTATGAACACTGAAGCTTTCTTT
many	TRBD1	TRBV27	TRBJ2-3	CASSLDRGDTQYF	TGTGCCAGCAGTTTAGACAGGGGGGATACGCAGTATTTT
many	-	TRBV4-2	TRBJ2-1	CASSQDPAGEYEQFF	TGTGCCAGCAGCCAAGATCCAGCAGGAGAGTATGAGCAGTTCTTC
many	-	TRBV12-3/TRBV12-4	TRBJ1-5	CASSRTANQPQHF	TGTGCCAGCAGTAGGACAGCCAATCAGCCCCAGCATTTT
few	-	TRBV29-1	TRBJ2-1	CSVAVRSRDEQFF	TGCAGCGTTGCGGTCAGGTCGAGGGATGAGCAGTTCTTC
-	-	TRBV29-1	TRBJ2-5	CSVVGAQETQYF	TGCAGCGTTGTTGGGGCGCAAGAGACCCAGTACTTC
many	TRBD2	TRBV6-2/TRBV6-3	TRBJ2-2	CASSYFPVPSGRKKNTGELFF	TGTGCCAGCAGTTACTTCCCCGTTCCTAGCGGGAGGAAAAAGAACACCGGGGAGCTGTTTTTT
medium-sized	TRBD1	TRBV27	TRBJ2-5	CASSLAPQGAGETQYF	TGTGCCAGCAGTTTAGCCCCACAGGGGGCAGGAGAGACCCAGTACTTC
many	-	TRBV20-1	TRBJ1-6	CSARDRGTGSPLHF	TGCAGTGCTAGAGATAGGGGGACGGGGTCACCCCTCCACTTT
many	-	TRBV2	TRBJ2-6	CASHSGANVLTF	TGTGCCAGCCATTCTGGGGCCAACGTCCTGACTTTC
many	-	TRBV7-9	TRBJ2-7	CASSLAGVNYEQYF	TGTGCCAGCAGCTTAGCGGGAGTGAACTATGAGCAGTACTTC
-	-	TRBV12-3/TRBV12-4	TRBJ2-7	CASSLRDVGRSYEQYF	TGTGCCAGCAGTTTACGGGACGTGGGCCGCAGCTACGAGCAGTACTTC
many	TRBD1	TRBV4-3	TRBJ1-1	CASSQTGPTEAFF	TGCGCCAGCAGCCAGACAGGGCCCACTGAAGCTTTCTTT
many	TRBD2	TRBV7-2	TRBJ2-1	CASSLPGVAGGGEQFF	TGTGCCAGCAGCCTCCCCGGGGTAGCGGGAGGAGGGGAGCAGTTCTTC
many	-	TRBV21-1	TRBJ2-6	CASTPGGQYTGNVLTF	TGTGCCAGCACCCCGGGAGGGCAGTATACAGGCAACGTCCTGACTTTC
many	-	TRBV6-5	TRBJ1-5	CASSYSYREGPQHF	TGTGCCAGCAGTTACTCGTATAGGGAAGGTCCCCAGCATTTT
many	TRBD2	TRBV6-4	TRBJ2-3	CASSRGLAGAEDTQYF	TGTGCCAGCAGTAGAGGACTAGCGGGAGCTGAAGATACGCAGTATTTT
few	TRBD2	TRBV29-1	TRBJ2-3	CSVVHAGGPTDTQYF	TGCAGCGTTGTCCACGCGGGAGGTCCCACAGATACGCAGTATTTT
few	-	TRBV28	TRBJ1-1	CASTLWTEAFF	TGTGCCAGCACCCTGTGGACTGAAGCTTTCTTT
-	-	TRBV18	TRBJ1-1	CASSKGTDYEAFF	TGTGCCAGCTCAAAAGGGACCGACTATGAAGCTTTCTTT
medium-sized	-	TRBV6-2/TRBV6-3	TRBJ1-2	CASSYSVYGYTF	TGTGCCAGCAGTTACTCAGTCTATGGCTACACCTTC
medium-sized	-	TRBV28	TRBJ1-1	CASYKNTEAFF	TGTGCCAGCTATAAAAACACTGAAGCTTTCTTT
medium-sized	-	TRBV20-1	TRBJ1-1	CSGRIGGGAFF	TGCAGTGGAAGGATAGGCGGGGGAGCTTTCTTT
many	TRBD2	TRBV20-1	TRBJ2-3	CSYLYERGAWDTQYF	TGCAGTTACCTTTACGAGCGGGGTGCCTGGGATACGCAGTATTTT
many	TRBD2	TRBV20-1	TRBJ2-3	CSARGGSGSADTQYF	TGCAGTGCTAGAGGAGGTAGCGGGAGCGCAGATACGCAGTATTTT
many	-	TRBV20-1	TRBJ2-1	CSAYPPTYNEQFF	TGCAGTGCGTATCCGCCAACCTACAATGAGCAGTTCTTC
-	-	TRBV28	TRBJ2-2	CAIGIPGELFF	TGTGCCATAGGGATTCCCGGGGAGCTGTTTTTT
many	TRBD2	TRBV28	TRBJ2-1	CASTTTGLAGGYNEQFF	TGTGCCAGCACAACTACCGGGCTAGCGGGAGGATACAATGAGCAGTTCTTC
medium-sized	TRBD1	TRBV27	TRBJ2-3	CASRDRTGVTDTQYF	TGTGCCAGCAGGGATAGGACAGGGGTCACAGATACGCAGTATTTT
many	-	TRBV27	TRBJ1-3	CASRGREQGFNTIYF	TGTGCCAGCAGGGGGAGAGAACAGGGTTTCAACACCATATATTTT
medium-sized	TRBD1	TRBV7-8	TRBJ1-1	CASRPTGVTEAFF	TGTGCCAGCAGGCCCACAGGGGTCACTGAAGCTTTCTTT
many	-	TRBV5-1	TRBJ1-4	CASSLLGPAEKLFF	TGCGCCAGCAGCTTGTTAGGACCGGCTGAAAAACTGTTTTTT
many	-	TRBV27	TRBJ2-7	CASTGEGRNEQYF	TGTGCCAGCACTGGGGAAGGTAGGAACGAGCAGTACTTC
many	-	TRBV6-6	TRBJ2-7	CASSEEESAYEQYF	TGTGCCAGCTCCGAAGAGGAGTCCGCCTACGAGCAGTACTTC
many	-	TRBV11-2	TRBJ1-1	CASSLKWESAEAFF	TGTGCCAGCAGCTTAAAATGGGAAAGCGCTGAAGCTTTCTTT
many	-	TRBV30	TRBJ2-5	CAWSVPRQGFGETQYF	TGTGCCTGGAGTGTACCCCGGCAGGGGTTCGGAGAGACCCAGTACTTC
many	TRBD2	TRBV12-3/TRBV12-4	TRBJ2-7	CASSLGASGGARYF	TGTGCCAGCAGTTTAGGGGCTAGCGGCGGGGCCAGGTACTTC
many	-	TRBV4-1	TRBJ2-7	CASSPGAGGSYEQYF	TGCGCCAGCAGCCCGGGAGCAGGGGGCTCCTACGAGCAGTACTTC
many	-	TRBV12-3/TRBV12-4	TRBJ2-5	CASSFSGLETQYF	TGTGCCAGCAGTTTCTCAGGGTTGGAGACCCAGTACTTC
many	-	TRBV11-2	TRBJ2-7	CASSLLGPGEQYF	TGTGCCAGCAGCTTACTGGGGCCCGGCGAGCAGTACTTC
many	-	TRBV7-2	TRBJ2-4	CASSSRPGFMDIQYF	TGTGCCAGCAGTTCCCGCCCGGGTTTTATGGACATTCAGTACTTC
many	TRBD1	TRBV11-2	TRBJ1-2	CASSRDRDAIGYTF	TGTGCCAGCAGCCGCGACAGGGATGCAATTGGCTACACCTTC